Listed below are T cell receptor beta chains from one sample, sequenced in a study of T cell changes during pregnancy in multiple sclerosis. Assay: immunoSEQ multiplex PCR; the TCRdb copy retains only in-frame clones and omits some. The sample consists of around 130,000 clones, 80% to 95% of them appearing once. This specimen consisted of peripheral blood, obtained before pregnancy. The receptors shown here come from a female donor with multiple sclerosis, enrolled in a pregnancy study. The CDR3 runs from the conserved cysteine through the conserved F or W. A D gene is named only where the DNA matches it firmly. Only part of the rows carry a size: once, few, many, or a class if the clone is expanded.

TRBD1,NA,TRBJ1-5,TRBV28,CASSLRDRVFNQPQHF,TGTGCCAGCAGTTTAAGGGACAGGGTGTTTAATCAGCCCCAGCATTTT
NA,NA,TRBJ2-7,TRBV6-5,CASSTNYEQYF,TGTGCCAGCAGTACAAACTACGAGCAGTACTTC
TRBD1,NA,TRBJ1-6,TRBV5-4,CASSRQGRDSPLHF,TGTGCCAGCAGTCGACAGGGACGAGATTCACCCCTCCACTTT
TRBD1,NA,TRBJ1-3,TRBV18,CASSPLRDSSGNTIYF,TGTGCCAGCTCCCCGCTAAGGGACAGCTCTGGAAACACCATATATTTT
NA,NA,TRBJ2-1,TRBV2,CASRGGGSNEQFF,TGTGCCAGCAGGGGCGGAGGATCCAATGAGCAGTTCTTC
TRBD2,NA,TRBJ2-7,TRBV7-9,CASSLLAGGYEQYF,TGTGCCAGCAGCTTACTAGCGGGGGGGTACGAGCAGTACTTC
NA,NA,TRBJ2-7,TRBV27,CASSSLGGRLGGYEQYF,TGTGCCAGCAGTTCCTTGGGGGGTCGACTTGGGGGGTACGAGCAGTACTTC
TRBD1,NA,TRBJ2-1,TRBV5-1,CASGSGQSYNEQFF,TGCGCCAGCGGATCGGGACAGTCATACAATGAGCAGTTCTTC
TRBD2,many,TRBJ2-1,TRBV10-3,CAISPGTSEIFNYNEQFF,TGTGCCATCAGTCCCGGGACTAGCGAGATCTTCAACTACAATGAGCAGTTCTTC
TRBD2,NA,TRBJ2-7,TRBV28,CASSLTSGSYEQYF,TGTGCCAGCAGTTTAACTAGCGGCTCCTACGAGCAGTACTTC
TRBD1,NA,TRBJ1-6,TRBV2,CASSGDRFAHSPLHF,TGTGCCAGCAGTGGGGACAGGTTTGCTCATTCACCCCTCCACTTT
NA,NA,TRBJ1-2,TRBV7-9,CASSFGQGNTF,NA
NA,NA,TRBJ2-6,TRBV4-2,CASSQESGTGANVLTF,TGTGCCAGCAGCCAAGAATCCGGGACTGGGGCCAACGTCCTGACTTTC
NA,NA,TRBJ1-5,TRBV7-3,CASSSLNQPQHF,TGTGCCAGCAGCTCTTTAAATCAGCCCCAGCATTTT
NA,NA,TRBJ1-5,TRBV5-5,CASSLAGDQPQHF,TGTGCCAGCAGCTTGGCAGGTGACCAGCCCCAGCATTTT
NA,NA,TRBJ2-5,TRBV7-2,CASRRQETQYF,TGTGCCAGCAGGCGGCAAGAGACCCAGTACTTC
TRBD1,NA,TRBJ1-1,TRBV7-6,CASSLVRGDSEAFF,TGTGCCAGCAGCTTAGTAAGGGGGGACAGTGAAGCTTTCTTT
NA,NA,TRBJ1-4,TRBV15,CATSRASTTNEKLFF,TGTGCCACCAGCAGAGCATCGACTACCAATGAAAAACTGTTTTTT
TRBD1,NA,TRBJ1-3,TRBV5-1,CASAQGARGNTIYF,TGCGCCAGCGCCCAGGGGGCGCGGGGAAACACCATATATTTT
NA,NA,TRBJ1-1,TRBV25-1,CASSNYRTFF,TGTGCCAGCAGCAACTACAGGACTTTCTTT
NA,NA,TRBJ2-2,TRBV11-2,CASSPRLYTGELFF,TGTGCCAGCAGTCCCCGACTCTACACCGGGGAGCTGTTTTTT
NA,NA,TRBJ1-3,TRBV6-4,CASSNRRLNTIYF,TGTGCCAGCAGCAACCGGAGGTTAAACACCATATATTTT
TRBD1,NA,TRBJ2-7,TRBV5-8,CASSTPGTAFYEQYF,TGTGCCAGCAGCACCCCCGGGACAGCCTTCTACGAGCAGTACTTC
NA,once,TRBJ1-2,TRBV19,CASSIAGNYGYTF,TGTGCCAGTAGTATTGCCGGGAACTATGGCTACACCTTC
TRBD2,NA,TRBJ2-1,TRBV6-1,CASLSRVSGSSEQFF,TGTGCCAGCCTATCCCGGGTGAGCGGGAGTAGTGAGCAGTTCTTC
TRBD1,NA,TRBJ2-5,TRBV19,CASSIRTQGVETQYF,TGTGCCAGTAGTATTAGGACACAGGGGGTGGAGACCCAGTACTTC
TRBD2,NA,TRBJ2-7,TRBV15,CATSRDIAGALSYEQYF,TGTGCCACCAGCAGAGACATAGCGGGAGCCCTCTCCTACGAGCAGTACTTC
NA,NA,TRBJ1-5,TRBV5-1,CASSLIPGSNQPQHF,TGCGCCAGCAGCTTGATTCCGGGGTCGAATCAGCCCCAGCATTTT
TRBD2,NA,TRBJ2-2,TRBV19,CASSMSSGANTGELFF,TGTGCCAGTAGTATGTCTAGCGGAGCGAACACCGGGGAGCTGTTTTTT